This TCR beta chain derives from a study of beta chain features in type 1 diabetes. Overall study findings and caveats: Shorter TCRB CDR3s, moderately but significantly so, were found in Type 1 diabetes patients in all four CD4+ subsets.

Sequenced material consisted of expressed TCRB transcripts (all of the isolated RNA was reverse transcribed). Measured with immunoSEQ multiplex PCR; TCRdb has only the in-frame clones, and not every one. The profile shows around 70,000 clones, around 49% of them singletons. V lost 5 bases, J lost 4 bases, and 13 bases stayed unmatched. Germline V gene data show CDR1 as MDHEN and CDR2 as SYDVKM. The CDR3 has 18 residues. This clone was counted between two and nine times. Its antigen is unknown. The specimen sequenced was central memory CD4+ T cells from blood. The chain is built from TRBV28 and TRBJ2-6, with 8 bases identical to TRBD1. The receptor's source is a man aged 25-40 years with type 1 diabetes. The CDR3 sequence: CASSLDLRQGYGANVLTF. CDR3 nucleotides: TGTGCCAGCAGTCTCGACCTTCGACAGGGGTACGGGGCCAACGTCCTGACTTTC.